This T cell receptor beta chain was retrieved from a study of regulatory T cells in long-lasting Graves disease. General study results and limits: Among the persistent patients, 2,741 public clonotypes were shared, more than the 950 to 1,000 shared among new patients.

Both iRepertoire HTBI primers and Arm-PCR of CDR3 regions were used to build the TCR beta libraries. TCRdb reprocessed the multiplex PCR reads with MiXCR, giving one entry per CDR3 protein. In the table there are hundreds of thousands of distinct CDR3 sequences, less than 15% of which are singletons. This clonotype was found many times. The antigen remains unidentified. The CDR3 runs to 16 residues. The germline CDR1 and CDR2 sequences are SGHAT and FQNNGV. The ends lost 5 bases at V and 2 bases at J; junction bases unmatched: 11. The time point was: newly diagnosed GD, antithyroid drugs for less than 3 months. PBMC-derived RNA was used for the TCR library. This sample was shared with a second study, whose subject was T cells in Graves' hyperthyroidism and ophthalmopathy. From that study: Hyperthyroidism in the patients, aged 18 to 65, was newly diagnosed and under 2 months in duration. Among thyroid clonotypes expanded above 0.001, most also appeared in blood.

The sample was peripheral blood mononuclear cells (PBMCs), taken at new diagnosis, from a patient treated with antithyroid drugs. This receptor was taken from a man aged 25 to 40 with Graves disease. This chain connects TRBV11-2 to TRBJ2-5; 7 positions match TRBD2. CDR3 sequence: CASSTGLEKNQETQYF. The CDR3 nucleotides are TGTGCCAGCAGCACCGGACTAGAAAAAAATCAAGAGACCCAGTACTTC.